This TCR beta chain emerged from a study of T cell responses to AZD1222 COVID-19 vaccine (TCRdb year 2021). Study-wide context: A total of about 250 trial participants underwent TCR sequencing, of whom about 210 had received two doses of AZD1222 and around 26 had received two doses of the MenACWY control vaccine. Trial participants were enrolled by age into subgroups of 18-55, 56-69 and 70-plus years, and about 150, 27 and 61 TCR-sequenced participants, respectively, were included in these subgroups. Broad study findings and their caveats: A significant rise in spike-specific TCR breadth and depth was observed after two AZD1222 doses relative to day 0 and relative to MenACWY recipients. Epitopes outside the regions mutated in the B.1.351 and B.1.1.7 variants were reportedly recognized by nearly half of the unique spike-specific TCRs. Vaccine-associated CD4 TCRs spanned the whole spike protein, with dominant responses in regions 160-218 and 743-854. No day 14 peak-response samples were available, so repertoires were characterized only after the peak T cell response. Participants were mostly white British, with more females than males. The authors suggested clonal diversity may have been underestimated. Conclusions about previously exposed vaccinees are limited, since just five or six AZD1222 recipients were seropositive for SARS-CoV-2 at baseline. The 56-69-year group was small, and its depth increase did not reach significance, likely because of low power.

Looking up the germline V gene (reference sequence) yields CDR1 SEHNR and CDR2 FQNEAQ. Here V drops 5 bases and J drops 7 bases, and the junction holds 17 bases not matched to any gene. The cysteine opens and the phenylalanine closes a CDR3 of 17 amino acids. Only CDR3 DNA remains: 51 bases, in frame from the first base. Explained via the paper, the time point label denotes: about 28 days (+/-7) after the second vaccine dose. AZD1222 recipients with second doses at about 4 weeks or about 12 weeks were pooled, because spike-specific TCR depth and breadth did not differ between schedules. Vaccinee samples came from UK trials COV001 and COV002, including a single-blind randomized controlled phase 2/3 trial of AZD1222 (ChAdOx1 nCoV-19) in healthy adults. Trial participant PBMC samples were collected at day 0 and day 28 after the second dose for TCRbeta chain sequencing. With respect to this clone: The antigen it binds to is not known. Base qualities are not recorded, but no much larger clone differs from it by a single base.

The CDR3 regions of human TCRbeta chains were analyzed by immunosequencing. In the source study's methods: Repertoire TCRs were checked for matches against a reference library of SARS-CoV-2-specific TCRs that had been generated using the MIRA antigen-specificity platform. Breadth was defined as the fraction of unique TCRs that were SARS-CoV-2-associated. Depth was defined as the fraction of total T cells that were SARS-CoV-2-associated. Using the MIRA data, every spike-specific TCR was mapped to the spike region that the TCR reacted to and assigned to either a CD4 or a CD8 class. Log10-transformed breadth and depth values were compared by one-way ANOVA with Sidak's multiple comparisons tests. TCRdb mirrors the immuneACCESS table, restricted to in-frame sequences. Some clones are absent from its copies; in checked studies, under half trace to an unresolved V gene, and the reason for the others is unknown. D and trimming come from the DNA, and the V and J calls and clone size come from that table. This sample has approximately 150,000 clones in its table, and around 89% of those were observed once. Of the sample, more than 4% is held by the ten largest clones.

This chain joins TRBV7-9 to TRBJ1-2; 9 bases in between match TRBD1. The sequence derives from an adult who received the AZD1222 COVID-19 vaccine. The material sequenced was peripheral blood, taken 28 days after the second AZD1222 dose. The base sequence is TGTGCCAGCAGCGTGGCCATGGGACAGGGAACGGGAGTTGGCTACACCTTC. Translation gives CASSVAMGQGTGVGYTF.